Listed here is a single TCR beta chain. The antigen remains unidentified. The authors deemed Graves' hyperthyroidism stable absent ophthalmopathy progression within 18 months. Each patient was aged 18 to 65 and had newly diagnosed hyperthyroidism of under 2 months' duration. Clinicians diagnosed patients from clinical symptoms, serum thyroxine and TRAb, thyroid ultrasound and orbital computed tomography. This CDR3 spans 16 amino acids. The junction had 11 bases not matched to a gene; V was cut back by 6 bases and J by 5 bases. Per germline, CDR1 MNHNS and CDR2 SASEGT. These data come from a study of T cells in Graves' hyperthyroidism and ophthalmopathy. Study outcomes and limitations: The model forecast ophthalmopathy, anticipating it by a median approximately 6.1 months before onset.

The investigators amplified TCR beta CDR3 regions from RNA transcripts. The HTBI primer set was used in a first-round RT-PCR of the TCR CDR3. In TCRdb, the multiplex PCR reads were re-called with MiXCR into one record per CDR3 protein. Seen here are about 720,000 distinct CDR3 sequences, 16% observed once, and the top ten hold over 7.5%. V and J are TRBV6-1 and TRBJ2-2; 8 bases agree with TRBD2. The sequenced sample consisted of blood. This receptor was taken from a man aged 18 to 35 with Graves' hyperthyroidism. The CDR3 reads CASRRASGRTTGELFF. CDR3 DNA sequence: TGTGCCAGCAGGAGGGCGAGCGGGAGAACTACCGGGGAGCTGTTTTTT.